This T cell receptor (beta chain) was recovered during a study of shared clonotypes between healthy human individuals (dated by TCRdb to the early 2020s). In the study overall: The cohort included a few men and a couple of women between 18 and 49 years of age. For each donor, three plates each were used for CD4 naive and CD4 memory, two plates were used for CD8 naive, and one plate was used for CD8 memory. Leukapheresis yielded between about 0.9 and 10 billion PBMCs per donor. Libraries were prepared and TCR repertoires were sequenced by different laboratories using diverse techniques, in order to increase sequencing depth and limit assay-specific biases. Blood TCR repertoires of about 5 healthy adults were deeply sequenced to estimate repertoire size and the extent of clonotype sharing between individuals. Summary of the overall study and its limitations: Larger estimated clonotype richness was generally found for naive subsets than for memory subsets. Compared with non-shared clonotypes, clonotypes shared by all four sorted-subset donors had higher generation probabilities. Based on pairwise subsampling, the degree of clonotype sharing among donors was expected to be affected by sequencing depth. The small number of donors limited the genetic and exposure-history diversity represented. Incomplete sequencing was indicated by rarefaction of sorted-subset datasets, despite the large sequencing depth. Sampling was restricted to blood, and TCR repertoires in tissues likely differ from the TCR repertoires found in blood. When a few donors were compared, the shared fraction of clonotypes was about 5.4% for naive CD4, over 3% for naive CD8, roughly 2.3% for memory CD4, and around 0.4% for memory CD8.

TCR CDR3 regions were amplified from genomic DNA by multiplex PCR using the deep immunoSEQ assay. Extracted genomic DNA from each cell subset was distributed evenly across all wells of several immunoSEQ 96-well plates, and each plate was treated as a replicate. Each replicate PCR for sorted subsets received roughly 0.2 ug genomic DNA, equal to some 32,000 T cell genomes. The purified libraries were quantified using a Qubit 3.0 fluorometer, sized with a Bioanalyzer 2100, and then quantified again using the KAPA Library Quantification kit. Each immunoSEQ 96-well plate was sequenced on its own single-read 150-cycle Illumina NextSeq 550 flow cell. Per the original workflow: Because the immunoSEQ output held only junctional sequences and lacked quality scores, the filtering could not match the filtering applied to full-length reads. Sequences were annotated with PyIR, a Python wrapper for IgBLAST v1.9, using IMGT germline references to assign V/J genes and CDR3. Reads were filtered out if the reads had weak V/J assignments (E-value above 1e-6), no CDR3, stop codons, out-of-frame junctions, or ambiguous translated residues. V3J clonotypes were defined as sequences sharing the same inferred V gene, J gene, and CDR3 amino acid sequence. To compute the percentage overlap between repertoires, the number of shared unique clonotypes was divided by the size of the smaller repertoire. RTK rarefaction, the Chao1 estimator, and Recon v2.1 estimates of unobserved clonotypes were used to assess repertoire richness. OLGA was used to compute generation probabilities for all TCRbeta clonotypes that the gDNA method yielded from a few donors. Imported from immuneACCESS, the table was reduced by TCRdb to in-frame sequences with V and J called. These copies leave out some clones; in studies compared against another copy, an unresolved V gene accounts for under half, and the cause of the remainder is not known. V, J and clone size were drawn from that table, and D and trimming were deduced from the DNA. Present in this sample are 2 million to 2.5 million clones, more than 85% of which were seen just once. Jointly, the top ten make up approximately 0.4% of the sample.

On this clone: No cognate antigen has been identified for it. No base quality values were provided; no much bigger clone lies one nucleotide off.

The CDR3 numbers 15 residues from cysteine through phenylalanine. Only the CDR3 DNA stays, 45 bases, in frame from base 1. According to the germline V gene (reference sequence), CDR1 reads MNHNY and CDR2 reads SVGAGI. Trimming removed 6 bases from V and 2 bases from J; the gene matches leave 7 bases unexplained. The donors were healthy, HIV-negative adults who had no recently reported acute infections or vaccinations. Every donor was a Caucasian adult living in Nashville, Tennessee, USA. Magnetic negative selection was used to enrich CD4+ T cells, after which naive cells were positively selected on CD45RA and the negative fraction became the memory subset. After blood collection by leukapheresis, PBMCs were isolated using Ficoll-Histopaque density gradient centrifugation and then cryopreserved in the vapor phase of liquid nitrogen. Analytical flow cytometry was used to check the purity and quantity of every magnetically sorted T cell population. Each sorted fraction had its genomic DNA isolated and then quantified by UV absorbance on a Nanodrop 2000c.

Material: naive CD4+ T cells from PBMCs. What this sample's cell subset or site label stands for: CD45RA+ positively selected. In this chain, TRBV6-6 is recombined with TRBJ1-5; the junction holds 7 bases that match TRBD1. The sequence derives from a man aged 18 to 35 in good health. Some clones in this sample may be carry-over from other donors' samples. The CDR3 sequence is CASRLGTAGNQPQHF. The bases read TGTGCCAGCAGACTCGGGACAGCAGGCAATCAGCCCCAGCATTTT.